Detailed here is one TCR beta chain. Clones were read by immunoSEQ multiplex PCR, and TCRdb kept only the in-frame ones, dropping some. The data contain roughly 120,000 clones, more than 70% of them singletons. The sample originates from a study of control samples from healthy donors and cancer patients. Germline assignment: CDR1 MNHEY and CDR2 SVGAGI. The CDR3 covers 13 residues. Trimming cost V 5 bases and J 4 bases; bases outside gene matches: 5. The source is a man between 50 and 59 years old in good health. The V call is TRBV6-5, the J call TRBJ2-7; 7 bases match TRBD1. The specimen sequenced was blood. This CDR3 reads CASSRDSNYEQYF. CDR3 bases: TGTGCCAGCAGTCGGGACAGCAATTACGAGCAGTACTTC.